Below, 11 T cell receptor beta chains from the same sample are listed, as sequenced in a study of PD-1 blockade in classical Hodgkin lymphoma. Each patient relapsed following autologous stem cell transplantation, and prior brentuximab vedotin exposure differed. Magnetic negative selection was used to purify CD4+ T cells from PBMCs that had been thawed. Some clones are missing from TCRdb's copy, which holds only in-frame ones; the method was immunoSEQ multiplex PCR. The data hold 30,000 or so clones, with 65% to 90% observed a single time. The sample here was CD4+ T cells from blood, taken at baseline. All receptors come from a human donor with classical Hodgkin lymphoma.

The chain uses TRBV27 and TRBJ2-2; D not resolved. Per germline, CDR1 MNHEY and CDR2 SMNVEV (reference sequence). V was cut by 2 bases and J by 5 bases, with 9 bases left in between. CDR3 length: 14 residues. The CDR3 loop reads CASSLMVRTGELFF. The CDR3 DNA is TGTGCCAGCAGTTTAATGGTCAGAACCGGGGAGCTGTTTTTT.

This sequence joins TRBV11-2 and TRBJ2-1; TRBD2 aligns across 13 bases. The CDR3 is 16 amino acids. In germline, CDR1 is SGHAT, CDR2 FQNNGV. The V and J ends lost 4 bases and 9 bases, in that order; junction bases with no gene match: 9. CDR3 loop: CASSSQLAGGRGEQFF. CDR3 in DNA: TGTGCCAGCAGCTCCCAACTAGCGGGAGGGCGGGGTGAGCAGTTCTTC.

This chain links TRBV2 with TRBJ2-3; no definite D call. V lost 6 bases and J lost 2, with 6 bases in between. Looked up from germline, CDR1 is SNHLY and CDR2 is FYNNEI. The CDR3 totals 12 residues. The CDR3 DNA reads TGTGCCAGCAGAAGATCCACAGATACGCAGTATTTT. Protein sequence: CASRRSTDTQYF.

The V and J genes are TRBV5-6 and TRBJ2-7, with D unclear. Germline lookup yields CDR1 SGHDT and CDR2 YYEEEE. V lost 2 bases and J 3 bases, leaving 3 bases between the germline ends. There are 11 residues in the CDR3. The DNA for the CDR3 is TGTGCCAGCAGCTTAAACTACGAGCAGTACTTC. This codes for CASSLNYEQYF.

The chain carries TRBV6-5 and TRBJ1-2, with TRBD1 identical over 7 bases. The CDR3 length is 15 residues. Germline V gives CDR1 MNHEY, CDR2 SVGAGI. Trimming removed 4 bases from V and 4 bases from J; junction bases left unmatched: 9. The CDR3 region has the DNA TGTGCCAGCAGTTCCAGGGACAGTCCCAGCTATGGCTACACCTTC. It yields the protein CASSSRDSPSYGYTF.

The rearrangement links TRBV29-1 to TRBJ2-1; the D gene is possibly TRBD1 (5 bases). The CDR3 sequence is 14 residues long. Germline assignment: CDR1 SQVTM and CDR2 ANQGSEA. V lost 1 base to trimming and J lost 0 bases, with 7 bases between them. In DNA form, the CDR3 reads TGCAGCGTTGAAGCCAGGGACTCCTACAATGAGCAGTTCTTC. Amino acids: CSVEARDSYNEQFF.

V gene TRBV6-5 combines with J gene TRBJ2-7; perhaps TRBD1 as D (6 bases). The CDR3 length is 13 residues. CDR1 is MNHEY, CDR2 SVGAGI, per germline. Trimming removed 6 bases at V and 3 bases at J, with 12 bases between. The CDR3 loop reads CASSATGSYEQYF. The CDR3 nucleotides read TGTGCCAGCAGCGCCACAGGGAGCTACGAGCAGTACTTC.

The chain joins TRBV10-3 to TRBJ1-3, with D perhaps matching TRBD1 (6 bases). The CDR3 loop spans 15 amino acids. Per germline, CDR1 ENHRY and CDR2 SYGVKD. The V gene lost 0 bases and the J gene lost 4 bases, with 10 bases spanning the gap. The CDR3 loop reads CAISESLQGGNTIYF. CDR3 nucleotide sequence: TGTGCCATCAGTGAGTCGCTTCAGGGGGGAAACACCATATATTTT.

This sequence joins TRBV6-5 and TRBJ1-3; possible D gene TRBD1, 6 bases. Germline values: CDR1 MNHEY, CDR2 SVGAGI. CDR3 length: 16 residues. Trimming stripped 0 bases from V and 4 bases from J, with 13 bases between. CDR3 DNA sequence: TGTGCCAGCAGTTACTCGGGCACAGGGAAAGGAAACACCATATATTTT. Translating gives CASSYSGTGKGNTIYF.

The rearrangement joins TRBV7-9 to TRBJ1-1; D not resolved. Trimming shortened V by 5 bases and J by 6 bases, and 10 bases separated the two germline ends. The CDR3 loop spans 12 amino acids. The germline V gene has CDR1 SEHNR and CDR2 FQNEAQ (reference sequence). CDR3: CASSPTVAEAFF. The CDR3 DNA is TGTGCCAGCAGCCCTACGGTGGCTGAAGCTTTCTTT.

The CDR3 protein is CASGLALAGGLNTGELFF. For the CDR3, the DNA is TGTGCTAGTGGTTTGGCACTAGCGGGAGGTCTTAACACCGGGGAGCTGTTTTTT. This chain connects TRBV12-5 to TRBJ2-2; 12 nucleotides align to TRBD2. The CDR3 extends over 18 amino acids. The germline gives CDR1 LGHNT, CDR2 FRNRAP. The ends lost 1 base at V and 2 bases at J; junction bases unmatched: 5. Variable domain in full (rest from reference TRBV12-5 and TRBJ2-2): DARVTQTPRHKVTEMGQEVTMRCQPILGHNTVFWYRQTMMQGLELLAYFRNRAPLDDSGMPKDRFSAEMPDATLATLKIQPSEPRDSAVYFCASGLALAGGLNTGELFFGEGSRLTVL.